The entry below describes one T cell receptor beta chain. Data came from immunoSEQ multiplex PCR; TCRdb stores just in-frame clones and leaves some out. The sample has some 49,000 clones; roughly 85% are singletons. Trimming shortened V by 8 bases and J by 5 bases, and 10 bases separated the two germline ends. Germline V gene sequence: CDR1 SGHVS, CDR2 FQNEAQ. The CDR3 has 12 residues. The data derive from a study of OX40 agonist ivuxolimab in advanced cancers. Study at large: Melanoma, hepatocellular carcinoma, head and neck or renal cell cancer occurred in dose-escalation patients.

The material sequenced was CD4+ or CD8+ T cells sorted from blood, taken in a trial of the OX40 agonist ivuxolimab. The chain links TRBV7-8 to TRBJ2-1, with D perhaps TRBD1 (5 bases). This TCR was sampled from an adult with an advanced solid tumor such as melanoma, head and neck, liver or kidney cancer. In nucleotides, the CDR3 is TGTGCCAGCTTGGGGCCTCACAATGAGCAGTTCTTC. Translation gives CASLGPHNEQFF.